Presented here are 26 T cell receptor beta chains from one specimen sequenced in a study of OX40 agonist ivuxolimab in advanced cancers. Sequenced by immunoSEQ multiplex PCR; TCRdb stores in-frame clones only, minus some. This sample has fewer than 70,000 clones, with about 89% found just once. Here the sequenced sample was CD4+ or CD8+ T cells sorted from blood, taken in a trial of the OX40 agonist ivuxolimab. These receptors all come from an adult with an advanced solid tumor such as melanoma, head and neck, liver or kidney cancer.

V and J are TRBV6-5 and TRBJ2-3; TRBD1 might be the D (6 bases). CDR1 is MNHEY and CDR2 is SVGAGI in the germline V gene. The V and J ends lost 6 bases and 2 bases respectively, with 15 bases between them. The CDR3 is 15 amino acids. Here the CDR3 DNA reads TGTGCCAGCAGCCCTCGGAACAGGGCCACAGATACGCAGTATTTT. This gives the protein CASSPRNRATDTQYF.

DNA of the CDR3: TGTGCCAGCAGCCCGATTCAGTTATACCGAGAGACCCAGTACTTC. Translation gives CASSPIQLYRETQYF. The J gene is TRBJ2-5, the V gene TRBV7-9, with no clear D. With 5 bases removed from V and 4 bases from J, the gap between germline ends came to 17 bases. The V gene's germline CDR1 is SEHNR and CDR2 FQNEAQ (reference sequence). The CDR3 is 15 amino acids. The variable domain in full, completed from reference TRBV7-9 and TRBJ2-5, reads DTGVSQNPRHKITKRGQNVTFRCDPISEHNRLYWYRQTLGQGPEFLTYFQNEAQLEKSRLLSDRFSAERPKGSFSTLEIQRTEQGDSAMYLCASSPIQLYRETQYFGPGTRLLVL.

As DNA, the CDR3 is TGCGCCAGCAGCTGGGGACAGGGGGCATACGAGCAGTACTTC. Amino acid sequence: CASSWGQGAYEQYF. The chain couples TRBV5-1 to TRBJ2-5, with 12 bases identical to TRBD1. The J call could be wrong; TRBJ2-7 is a better fit for the DNA end. This CDR3 is 14 amino acids long. Per germline, CDR1 SGHRS and CDR2 YFSETQ.

V gene TRBV5-5 combines with J gene TRBJ1-5; no reliable D call. Germline CDR1 reads SGHKS; CDR2 reads YYEKEE (reference sequence). The V and J ends lost 1 base and 4 bases respectively, with 15 bases between them. CDR3 length: 16 residues. CDR3 in amino acids: CASSLYPGGENQPQHF. The DNA for the CDR3 is TGTGCCAGCAGCTTGTATCCGGGCGGCGAGAATCAGCCCCAGCATTTT. The variable domain in full, completed from reference TRBV5-5 and TRBJ1-5, reads DAGVTQSPTHLIKTRGQQVTLRCSPISGHKSVSWYQQVLGQGPQFIFQYYEKEERGRGNFPDRFSARQFPNYSSELNVNALLLGDSALYLCASSLYPGGENQPQHFGDGTRLSIL.

The J gene is TRBJ1-4, the V gene TRBV7-9; no firm D call. Trimming shortened V by 6 bases and J by 4 bases, and 12 bases separated the two germline ends. The CDR3 contains 14 residues. In germline, CDR1 is SEHNR, CDR2 FQNEAQ (reference sequence). CDR3 region: CASRDHERNEKLFF. The CDR3 nucleotides read TGTGCCAGCAGGGACCACGAGCGTAATGAAAAACTGTTTTTT.

The V call is TRBV11-2, the J call TRBJ2-7; TRBD2 is a possible D gene (6 bases). The CDR3 has 13 amino acids. In germline, CDR1 is SGHAT, CDR2 FQNNGV. Trimming stripped 5 bases from V and 6 bases from J, with 14 bases between. The CDR3 spells CASSTPPGLEQYF. The CDR3 DNA follows: TGTGCCAGCAGCACTCCCCCGGGACTCGAGCAGTACTTC.

This clone was recorded only once. The chain links TRBV11-2 to TRBJ2-1, with D perhaps matching TRBD1 or TRBD2 (5 bases each). CDR3 length: 16 amino acids. Trimming stripped 5 bases from V and 1 base from J, with 15 bases between. Germline V gene sequence: CDR1 SGHAT, CDR2 FQNNGV. This CDR3 reads CASSPRDGFSYNEQFF. The CDR3 DNA reads TGTGCCAGCAGCCCCCGGGACGGCTTTTCCTACAATGAGCAGTTCTTC.

This sequence joins TRBV18 and TRBJ1-5; D ambiguous. Trimming took 5 bases from V and 4 from J, leaving 9 bases between them. The length of the CDR3 is 13 residues. In germline, CDR1 is KGHSH, CDR2 LQKENI. The CDR3: CASSVDTNQPQHF. CDR3 nucleotide sequence: TGTGCCAGCTCAGTCGACACAAATCAGCCCCAGCATTTT. Complete variable domain (other parts from reference TRBV18 and TRBJ1-5): NAGVMQNPRHLVRRRGQEARLRCSPMKGHSHVYWYRQLPEEGLKFMVYLQKENIIDESGMPKERFSAEFPKEGPSILRIQQVVRGDSAAYFCASSVDTNQPQHFGDGTRLSIL.

The sample holds one count of this clone. The chain couples TRBV5-1 to TRBJ2-1; 8 bases align to TRBD2. This CDR3 has 16 amino acids. Losses at the gene ends were 4 bases for V and 2 bases for J; bases not matched to a gene: 8. Looked up from germline, CDR1 is SGHRS and CDR2 is YFSETQ. CDR3 sequence (DNA): TGCGCCAGCAGCATACCGGGACTAGGGACCTACAATGAGCAGTTCTTC. Its translation is CASSIPGLGTYNEQFF.

V and J are TRBV27 and TRBJ2-6; D not resolved. V was clipped by 6 bases and J by 2 bases, with 5 bases between them. In germline, CDR1 is MNHEY, CDR2 SMNVEV (reference sequence). The CDR3 spans 13 residues. The CDR3 nucleotides read TGTGCCAGCAGGACAACTGGGGCCAACGTCCTGACTTTC. Translated: CASRTTGANVLTF.

This chain connects TRBV11-2 to TRBJ1-5; D is unclear. The CDR3 extends over 14 amino acids. The ends were cut back, 0 bases at V and 4 bases at J, with 7 bases in the middle. CDR1 and CDR2 from the germline V gene are SGHAT and FQNNGV. For the CDR3, the DNA is TGTGCCAGCAGCTTAGAACAGTTTAATCAGCCCCAGCATTTT. Amino acid sequence: CASSLEQFNQPQHF. The variable domain in full, completed from reference TRBV11-2 and TRBJ1-5, reads EAGVAQSPRYKIIEKRQSVAFWCNPISGHATLYWYQQILGQGPKLLIQFQNNGVVDDSQLPKDRFSAERLKGVDSTLKIQPAKLEDSAVYLCASSLEQFNQPQHFGDGTRLSIL.

The V call is TRBV6-5, the J call TRBJ1-1, with a weak D call TRBD1 (5 bases). Trimming pared 6 bases from V and 4 bases from J, leaving 18 bases between. Germline-derived CDR1 and CDR2 are MNHEY and SVGAGI. CDR3 size: 15 residues. The CDR3 loop is CASSSPDRGVTEAFF. CDR3 DNA: TGTGCCAGCAGCTCCCCTGACCGGGGGGTCACTGAAGCTTTCTTT.

In its sample, this clone was seen once. The CDR3 coding sequence is TGTGCCAGCAGTGAAACCGCCTCCTTATGGCCCCAGCATTTT. It specifies CASSETASLWPQHF. The chain links TRBV6-1 to TRBJ1-5; no reliable D call. The ends were cut back, 2 bases at V and 9 bases at J, with 14 bases in the middle. The CDR3 consists of 14 residues. Germline CDR1 reads MNHNS; CDR2 reads SASEGT.

The V and J genes are TRBV28 and TRBJ1-5; 7 nucleotides line up with TRBD1. The CDR3 is made up of 15 amino acids. The germline CDR1 and CDR2 sequences are MDHEN and SYDVKM. The J segment lost 6 bases and the V segment lost 9 bases, leaving 14 bases of the junction unmatched. The CDR3 region is CASEGAGGSVQPQHF. The CDR3 DNA reads as TGTGCCAGTGAGGGGGCCGGGGGAAGTGTTCAGCCCCAGCATTTT.

This chain uses TRBV6-6 with TRBJ1-4, with 7 nucleotides matching TRBD1. Germline lookup yields CDR1 MNHNY and CDR2 SVGAGI (reference sequence). J lost 3 bases, V lost 5 bases, and 6 bases had no gene match. The CDR3 contains 15 residues. The CDR3 coding sequence is TGTGCCAGCAGTGACCGGGACAGCTCTAATGAAAAACTGTTTTTT. As protein: CASSDRDSSNEKLFF.

The gene calls are TRBV27 and TRBJ2-7; perhaps D is TRBD1 or TRBD2 (5 bases each). V lost 2 bases, J lost 7 bases, and 15 bases lay in between. The CDR3 totals 14 residues. Germline values: CDR1 MNHEY, CDR2 SMNVEV (reference sequence). In DNA form, the CDR3 reads TGTGCCAGCAGTTTAGCTTTCCGGGGCGGGGAGCAGTACTTC. Translated, it gives CASSLAFRGGEQYF.

V usage is TRBV9 and J usage is TRBJ2-1; D remains ambiguous. Trimming pared 7 bases from V and 1 base from J, leaving 9 bases between. The germline gives CDR1 SGDLS, CDR2 YYNGEE. The CDR3 has 13 residues. Here the CDR3 DNA reads TGTGCCAGCGGGAATTTATCCTACAATGAGCAGTTCTTC. Translating gives CASGNLSYNEQFF. Variable domain in full (rest from reference TRBV9 and TRBJ2-1): DSGVTQTPKHLITATGQRVTLRCSPRSGDLSVYWYQQSLDQGLQFLIQYYNGEERAKGNILERFSAQQFPDLHSELNLSSLELGDSALYFCASGNLSYNEQFFGPGTRLTVL.

V is TRBV6-6 and J is TRBJ1-5; a possible D gene is TRBD1 (6 bases). The ends were cut back, 0 bases at V and 3 bases at J, with 12 bases in the middle. CDR1 MNHNY and CDR2 SVGAGI come from the germline V gene (reference sequence). This CDR3 spans 16 amino acids. The CDR3 reads CASSYSIQGPNQPQHF. The CDR3 DNA reads as TGTGCCAGCAGTTACTCGATACAGGGACCCAATCAGCCCCAGCATTTT.

A few counts support this clone. The gene calls are TRBV28 and TRBJ2-2; D is ambiguous. The V end was cut by 3 bases, the J end by 3 bases, with 17 bases between. Germline V gives CDR1 MDHEN, CDR2 SYDVKM. The CDR3 sequence is 17 residues long. CDR3 residues: CASSFGSLGRYTGELFF. The DNA of the CDR3 is TGTGCCAGCAGTTTTGGTTCCCTAGGGCGGTACACCGGGGAGCTGTTTTTT.

The chain links TRBV5-1 to TRBJ1-6; no reliable D call. Per the germline V gene, CDR1 is SGHRS and CDR2 is YFSETQ. The CDR3 is made up of 16 amino acids. Trimming left V 1 base short and J 5 bases short, with 13 bases between. CDR3 region: CASSLIGGSHNSPLHF. CDR3 nucleotides: TGCGCCAGCAGCTTGATAGGAGGCAGCCATAATTCACCCCTCCACTTT. Full variable domain (missing parts from reference TRBV5-1 and TRBJ1-6): KAGVTQTPRYLIKTRGQQVTLSCSPISGHRSVSWYQQTPGQGLQFLFEYFSETQRNKGNFPGRFSGRQFSNSRSEMNVSTLELGDSALYLCASSLIGGSHNSPLHFGNGTRLTVT.

This sequence joins TRBV27 and TRBJ1-1; D gene unclear. Germline V lookup: CDR1 MNHEY, CDR2 SMNVEV (reference sequence). This CDR3 contains 12 residues. The ends were cut back, 3 bases at V and 7 bases at J, with 9 bases in the middle. This CDR3 is CASSLEGGEAFF. The CDR3 DNA reads as TGTGCCAGCAGTTTGGAGGGCGGTGAAGCTTTCTTT.

The genes are TRBV5-1 and TRBJ2-4; a possible D gene is TRBD1 (6 bases). The CDR3 is 16 residues long. Trimming took 4 bases from V and 0 from J, leaving 14 bases between them. Germline-derived CDR1 and CDR2 are SGHRS and YFSETQ. CDR3 sequence: CASSPPDRLAKNIQYF. Written as DNA, the CDR3 is TGCGCCAGCAGCCCCCCGGACAGACTAGCCAAAAACATTCAGTACTTC.

The rearrangement links TRBV28 to TRBJ1-2, with a weak D call TRBD1 (6 bases). In germline, CDR1 is MDHEN, CDR2 SYDVKM. V was trimmed by 5 bases and J by 4 bases, leaving 14 bases between them. The CDR3 covers 14 residues. The CDR3 nucleotides read TGTGCCAGCAGTCCGCAGGGGCGCGTCTATGGCTACACCTTC. It encodes CASSPQGRVYGYTF.

The gene calls are TRBV5-6 and TRBJ1-1; possibly TRBD1 for D (5 bases). V was clipped by 6 bases and J by 3 bases, with 18 bases between them. The CDR3 contains 15 residues. Germline V gene sequence: CDR1 SGHDT, CDR2 YYEEEE. CDR3 DNA sequence: TGTGCCAGCACCGGGGGGAGGGGCCGGGACACTGAAGCTTTCTTT. This translates into CASTGGRGRDTEAFF.

The gene calls are TRBV6-1 and TRBJ1-5, with 8 bases identical to TRBD1. In germline, CDR1 is MNHNS, CDR2 SASEGT. The CDR3 loop spans 15 amino acids. V lost 6 bases, J lost 4 bases, and 8 bases stayed unmatched. The CDR3 bases are TGTGCCAGCAGATGGACAGGGACCTTTAATCAGCCCCAGCATTTT. Its protein product is CASRWTGTFNQPQHF.

The chain carries TRBV6-1 and TRBJ2-1; D not resolved. The CDR3 contains 14 residues. With 2 bases removed from V and 7 bases from J, the gap between germline ends came to 12 bases. Per the germline V gene, CDR1 is MNHNS and CDR2 is SASEGT. The CDR3 DNA reads as TGTGCCAGCAGTGAAAGAAGGAATGTGAATGAGCAGTTCTTC. It encodes CASSERRNVNEQFF.